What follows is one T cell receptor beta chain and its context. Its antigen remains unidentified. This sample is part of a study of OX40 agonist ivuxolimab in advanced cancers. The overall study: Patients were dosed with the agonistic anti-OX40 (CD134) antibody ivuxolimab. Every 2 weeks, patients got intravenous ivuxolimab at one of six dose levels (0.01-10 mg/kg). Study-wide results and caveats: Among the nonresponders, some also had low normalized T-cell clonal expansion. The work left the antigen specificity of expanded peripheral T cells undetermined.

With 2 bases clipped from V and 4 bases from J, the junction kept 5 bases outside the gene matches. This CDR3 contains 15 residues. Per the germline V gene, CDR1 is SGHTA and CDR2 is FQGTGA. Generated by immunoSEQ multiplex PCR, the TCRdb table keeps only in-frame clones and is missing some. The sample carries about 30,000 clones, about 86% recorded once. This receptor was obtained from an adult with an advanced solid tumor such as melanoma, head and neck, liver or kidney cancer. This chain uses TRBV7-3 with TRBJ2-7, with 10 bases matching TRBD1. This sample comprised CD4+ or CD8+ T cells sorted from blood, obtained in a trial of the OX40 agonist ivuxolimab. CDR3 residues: CASSLGTGDFYEQYF. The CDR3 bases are TGTGCCAGCAGCTTAGGGACAGGGGACTTTTACGAGCAGTACTTC. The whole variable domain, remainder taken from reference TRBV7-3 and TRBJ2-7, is GAGVSQTPSNKVTEKGKYVELRCDPISGHTALYWYRQSLGQGPEFLIYFQGTGAADDSGLPNDRFFAVRPEGSVSTLKIQRTERGDSAVYLCASSLGTGDFYEQYFGPGTRLTVT.